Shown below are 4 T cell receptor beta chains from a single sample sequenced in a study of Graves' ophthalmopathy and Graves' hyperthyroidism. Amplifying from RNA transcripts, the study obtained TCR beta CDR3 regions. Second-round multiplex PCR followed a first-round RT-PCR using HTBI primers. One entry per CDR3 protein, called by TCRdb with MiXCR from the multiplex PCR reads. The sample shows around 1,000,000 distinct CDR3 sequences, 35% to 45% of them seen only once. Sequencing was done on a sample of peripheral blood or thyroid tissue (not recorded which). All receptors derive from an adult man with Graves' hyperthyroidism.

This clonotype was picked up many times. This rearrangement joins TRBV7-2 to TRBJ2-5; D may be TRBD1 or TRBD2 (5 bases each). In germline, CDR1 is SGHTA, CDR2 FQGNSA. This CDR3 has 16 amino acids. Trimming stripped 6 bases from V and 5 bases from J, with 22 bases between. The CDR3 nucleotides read TGTGCCAGCAGACAAAGTACCGGGACGCCGCGGGAGACCCAGTACTTC. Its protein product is CASRQSTGTPRETQYF. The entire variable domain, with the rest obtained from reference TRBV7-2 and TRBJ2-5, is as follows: GAGVSQSPSNKVTEKGKDVELRCDPISGHTALYWYRQSLGQGLEFLIYFQGNSAPDKSGLPSDRFSAERTGGSVSTLTIQRTQQEDSAVYLCASRQSTGTPRETQYFGPGTRLLVL.

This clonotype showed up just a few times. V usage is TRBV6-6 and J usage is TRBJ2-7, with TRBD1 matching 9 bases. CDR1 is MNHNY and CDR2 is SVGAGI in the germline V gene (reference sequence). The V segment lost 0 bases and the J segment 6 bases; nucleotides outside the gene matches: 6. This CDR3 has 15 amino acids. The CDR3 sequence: CASSYSGTGLLEQYF. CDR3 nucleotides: TGTGCCAGCAGTTACTCAGGGACAGGGTTGCTCGAGCAGTACTTC.

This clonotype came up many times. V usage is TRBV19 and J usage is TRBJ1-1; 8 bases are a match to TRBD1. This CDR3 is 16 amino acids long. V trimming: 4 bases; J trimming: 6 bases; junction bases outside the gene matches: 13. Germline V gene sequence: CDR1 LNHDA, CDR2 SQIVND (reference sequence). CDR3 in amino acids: CASSRSGGDTISEAFF. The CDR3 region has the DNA TGTGCCAGTAGTAGATCAGGGGGCGATACGATTTCTGAAGCTTTCTTT.

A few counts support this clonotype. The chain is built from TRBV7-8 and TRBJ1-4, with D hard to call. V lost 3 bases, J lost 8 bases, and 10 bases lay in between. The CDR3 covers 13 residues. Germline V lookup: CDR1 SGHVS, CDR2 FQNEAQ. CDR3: CASSFRIREKLFF. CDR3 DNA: TGTGCCAGCAGCTTCAGAATAAGGGAAAAACTGTTTTTT.